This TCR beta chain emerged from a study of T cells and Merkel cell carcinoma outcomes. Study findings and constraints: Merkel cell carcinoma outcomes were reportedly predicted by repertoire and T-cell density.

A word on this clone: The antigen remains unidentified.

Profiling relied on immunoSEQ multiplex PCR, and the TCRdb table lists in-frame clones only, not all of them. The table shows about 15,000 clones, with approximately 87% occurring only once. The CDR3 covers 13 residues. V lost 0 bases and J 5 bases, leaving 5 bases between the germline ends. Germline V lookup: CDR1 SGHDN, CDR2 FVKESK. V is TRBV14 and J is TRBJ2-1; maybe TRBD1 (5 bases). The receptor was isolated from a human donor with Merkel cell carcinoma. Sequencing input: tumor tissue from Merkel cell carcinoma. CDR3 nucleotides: TGTGCCAGCAGCCAAGAGGGGCACAATGAGCAGTTCTTC. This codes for CASSQEGHNEQFF. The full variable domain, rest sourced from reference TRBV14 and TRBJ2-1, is EAGVTQFPSHSVIEKGQTVTLRCDPISGHDNLYWYRRVMGKEIKFLLHFVKESKQDESGMPNNRFLAERTGGTYSTLKVQPAELEDSGVYFCASSQEGHNEQFFGPGTRLTVL.